The 27 T cell receptor beta chains given below trace back to one sample, sequenced in a study of vaccination effects on CD4 cells after COVID-19. Using immunoSEQ multiplex PCR, the repertoire was profiled, and TCRdb retains in-frame clones only, with some absent. The table lists about 63,000 clones, roughly 76% of them singletons. These receptors have no identified antigens. Before sequencing took place, the ViraFEST assay used viral peptide pools to expand antigen-specific CD4+ T cells. Following 10 days of culture, CD4+ T cells were isolated. Neither prior SARS-CoV-2 infection nor positive nucleocapsid antibodies were present in the vaccine recipients. The sequencing used CD4+ T cells from PBMCs cultured with HCoV-OC43 spike peptides, collected before COVID-19 vaccination. Subset given: HCoV-OC43 spike overlapping peptide pool stimulation. The receptors were gathered from a human donor who received a COVID-19 vaccine.

The chain employs TRBV20-1 and TRBJ2-3; D unclear. Trimming cost V 5 bases and J 5 bases, with 8 bases left between them. The CDR3 sequence is 11 residues long. Per germline, CDR1 DFQATT and CDR2 SNEGSKA (reference sequence). In DNA, the CDR3 is TGCAGTGCTCCCCTGTTAGATACGCAGTATTTT. Translated, it gives CSAPLLDTQYF.

The chain combines TRBV5-6 with TRBJ1-4, with a weak D call TRBD1 (5 bases). Germline CDR1 SGHDT, CDR2 YYEEEE. Trimming cost V 5 bases and J 7 bases, with 18 bases left between them. The CDR3 is 15 amino acids. The CDR3 coding sequence is TGTGCCAGCAGGGACTCGGGACGGCCAGTTGAAAAACTGTTTTTT. Translating it yields CASRDSGRPVEKLFF.

J is TRBJ1-1 and V is TRBV6-6; D remains ambiguous. CDR1 and CDR2 (germline): MNHNY, SVGAGI (reference sequence). V was pared by 0 bases and J by 4 bases, with 6 bases between. This CDR3 region has 13 residues. DNA of the CDR3: TGTGCCAGCAGTTACTCGACGCCCACTGAAGCTTTCTTT. Translated: CASSYSTPTEAFF.

By its share, this clone is medium-sized. This rearrangement joins TRBV5-1 to TRBJ1-1; TRBD1 aligns across 8 bases. The germline CDR1 and CDR2 sequences are SGHRS and YFSETQ. The CDR3 extends over 16 amino acids. The V and J ends lost 0 bases and 5 bases, in that order; junction bases with no gene match: 9. CDR3 amino acids: CASSLVWAGGGTEAFF. The CDR3 nucleotides read TGCGCCAGCAGCTTGGTATGGGCAGGGGGCGGAACTGAAGCTTTCTTT.

This clone was detected once. This chain joins TRBV19 and TRBJ2-5; 7 bases match TRBD1. Germline-derived CDR1 and CDR2 are LNHDA and SQIVND (reference sequence). The CDR3 has 14 residues. Trimming cost V 8 bases and J 1 base; bases outside gene matches: 7. The CDR3 loop reads CASARGDSQETQYF. The CDR3 DNA reads TGTGCCAGTGCCCGAGGGGACAGCCAAGAGACCCAGTACTTC.

The chain has TRBV14 and TRBJ2-4; tentatively, D is TRBD1 (6 bases). The CDR3 is 13 amino acids. CDR1 is SGHDN, CDR2 FVKESK, per germline. V lost 1 base, J lost 7 bases, and 8 bases lay in between. The CDR3 reads CASSQGTANIQYF. CDR3 DNA: TGTGCCAGCAGCCAAGGGACAGCCAACATTCAGTACTTC.

V is TRBV3-1 (or the pseudogene TRBV3-2) and J is TRBJ1-2, with TRBD1 as a possible D gene (5 bases). This CDR3 region has 14 residues. The germline V and J ends were trimmed by 1 base and 7 bases, with 13 bases remaining between them. Germline values: CDR1 LGHDT, CDR2 YNNKEL (reference sequence). In DNA, the CDR3 is TGTGCCAGCAGCCAAGTTCGGGGGAAATCTGGCTACACCTTC. Translating gives CASSQVRGKSGYTF.

The V gene is TRBV7-9, the J gene TRBJ2-5; D gene unclear. Looked up from germline, CDR1 is SEHNR and CDR2 is FQNEAQ (reference sequence). V dropped 5 bases and J dropped 1 base, with 5 bases sitting between them. CDR3 size: 12 residues. The CDR3 loop reads CASSPVQETQYF. CDR3 coding DNA: TGTGCCAGCAGCCCCGTCCAAGAGACCCAGTACTTC.

This chain joins TRBV4-1 and TRBJ1-2; D not certain. Germline CDR1 and CDR2: MGHRA and YSYEKL. Trimming stripped 5 bases from V and 8 bases from J, with 9 bases between. The CDR3 is 11 residues long. DNA for the CDR3: TGCGCCAGCAGCGGCTGGTGGGGCTACACCTTC. Amino acid sequence: CASSGWWGYTF.

The chain employs TRBV7-2 and TRBJ2-1; D is undetermined. In germline, CDR1 is SGHTA, CDR2 FQGNSA. The V end lost 2 bases, the J end lost 7 bases, and 9 bases lay between the germline ends. This CDR3 region has 13 residues. The CDR3 nucleotides are TGTGCCAGCAGCTTAATGTCACAGAATGAGCAGTTCTTC. Translating gives CASSLMSQNEQFF.

V gene TRBV5-1 combines with J gene TRBJ2-2; D not certain. V lost 4 bases to trimming and J lost 7 bases, with 14 bases between them. This CDR3 comprises 14 residues. Germline CDR1 reads SGHRS; CDR2 reads YFSETQ. The CDR3 reads CASSVQEPSGELFF. CDR3 in DNA: TGCGCCAGCAGCGTTCAAGAACCTAGCGGGGAGCTGTTTTTT.

Only a few counts were recorded for this clone. The chain recombines TRBV9 with TRBJ1-2; D is undetermined. The CDR3 covers 14 residues. V was trimmed by 4 bases and J by 0 bases, leaving 10 bases between them. Germline CDR1 is SGDLS and CDR2 is YYNGEE. CDR3 region: CASSPLNSNYGYTF. CDR3 coding DNA: TGTGCCAGCAGCCCACTAAATTCTAACTATGGCTACACCTTC.

The chain links TRBV27 to TRBJ2-5, with TRBD2 matching over 10 bases. Trimming cost V 5 bases and J 5 bases; bases outside gene matches: 8. CDR3 length: 15 amino acids. Germline V gene sequence: CDR1 MNHEY, CDR2 SMNVEV (reference sequence). CDR3: CASSLQRGGRETQYF. CDR3 bases: TGTGCCAGCAGTCTTCAGCGGGGGGGCCGGGAGACCCAGTACTTC.

This chain links TRBV5-1 with TRBJ2-3; D unclear. Germline V CDR1 and CDR2: SGHRS, YFSETQ. This CDR3 comprises 12 residues. V lost 4 bases to trimming and J lost 2 bases, with 5 bases between them. CDR3 bases: TGCGCCAGCAGCCCCTACACAGATACGCAGTATTTT. Translated, it gives CASSPYTDTQYF.

V gene TRBV6-6 combines with J gene TRBJ2-7; 9 nucleotides align to TRBD1. From germline, CDR1 is MNHNY and CDR2 SVGAGI (reference sequence). V shed 6 bases, J shed 2 bases, and the junction held 5 bases outside the gene matches. The CDR3 is 14 amino acids. This chain's CDR3 is CASRTGGRTYEQYV. The CDR3 DNA follows: TGTGCCAGCAGAACAGGGGGCCGGACCTACGAGCAGTACGTC.

The J gene is TRBJ2-6, the V gene TRBV7-2; D gene uncertain. The CDR3 contains 14 residues. Per germline, CDR1 SGHTA and CDR2 FQGNSA. V lost 4 bases and J lost 0, with 4 bases in between. The CDR3 DNA reads TGTGCCAGCAGCTCTTTCTCTGGGGCCAACGTCCTGACTTTC. This encodes CASSSFSGANVLTF.

V usage is TRBV6-5 and J usage is TRBJ2-2, with 8 positions matching TRBD1. The CDR3 contains 14 residues. CDR1 and CDR2 from the germline V gene are MNHEY and SVGAGI. Unmatched junction bases numbered 5, after V lost 6 bases and J lost 5 bases. In nucleotides, the CDR3 is TGTGCCAGCAGGACCCAGGGGGCTACCGGGGAGCTGTTTTTT. This encodes CASRTQGATGELFF.

The rearrangement links TRBV5-4 to TRBJ1-2; 8 bases are shared with TRBD1. V lost 0 bases, J lost 8 bases, and 9 bases stayed unmatched. The CDR3 length is 15 residues. The germline V gene has CDR1 SGHNT and CDR2 YYREEE (reference sequence). The CDR3 nucleotides are TGTGCCAGCAGCTTGGCCGGACAGGGATGGTTCGGCTACACCTTC. Encoded protein: CASSLAGQGWFGYTF.

The chain couples TRBV3-1 (or the pseudogene TRBV3-2) to TRBJ1-1; 10 positions agree with TRBD1. This CDR3 is 20 amino acids long. J was trimmed by 0 bases and V by 4 bases; bases with no gene match: 17. The germline V gene has CDR1 LGHDT and CDR2 YNNKEL (reference sequence). This chain's CDR3 is CASSPRPRDRGPFMNTEAFF. CDR3 sequence (DNA): TGTGCCAGCAGCCCACGTCCCCGGGACAGGGGACCGTTCATGAACACTGAAGCTTTCTTT.

The chain uses TRBV5-1 and TRBJ2-3; 8 positions match TRBD2. Germline CDR1 reads SGHRS; CDR2 reads YFSETQ. The CDR3 contains 17 residues. J was trimmed by 3 bases and V by 3 bases; bases with no gene match: 12. This chain's CDR3 is CASSSGAAGGQTDTQYF. CDR3 coding DNA: TGCGCCAGCAGCTCAGGGGCCGCGGGGGGCCAAACAGATACGCAGTATTTT.

The rearrangement joins TRBV7-3 to TRBJ2-6, with TRBD1 identical over 7 bases. With V trimmed by 3 bases and J by 0 bases, 5 bases remained unmatched. The germline V gene has CDR1 SGHTA and CDR2 FQGTGA. The length of the CDR3 is 17 residues. CDR3 region: CASSFGTVNSGANVLTF. The CDR3 bases are TGTGCCAGCAGCTTCGGGACAGTAAACTCTGGGGCCAACGTCCTGACTTTC.

J is TRBJ1-2 and V is TRBV12-3 or TRBV12-4; TRBD1 matches 7 bases. This CDR3 has 12 amino acids. Losses at the gene ends were 7 bases for V and 5 bases for J; bases not matched to a gene: 4. CDR3 in amino acids: CASTPGQYGYTF. The CDR3 DNA is TGTGCCAGCACCCCGGGACAGTATGGCTACACCTTC.

The rearrangement links TRBV6-5 to TRBJ1-5, with a possible D match to TRBD1 (5 bases). The V end lost 6 bases, the J end lost 5 bases, and 17 bases lay between the germline ends. CDR1 is MNHEY and CDR2 is SVGAGI in the germline V gene. This CDR3 region has 15 residues. For the CDR3, the DNA is TGTGCCAGCAGCCAGGACTGGGGGGAGGATCAGCCCCAGCATTTT. It specifies CASSQDWGEDQPQHF.

The gene calls are TRBV4-2 and TRBJ1-6; the D gene is possibly TRBD1 (6 bases). This CDR3 is built from 16 residues. V was pared by 1 base and J by 4 bases, with 11 bases between. Germline loops: CDR1 LGHNA, CDR2 YNFKEQ. CDR3 in amino acids: CASSQVAGQYNSPLHF. CDR3 nucleotides: TGTGCCAGCAGCCAAGTAGCCGGACAGTATAATTCACCCCTCCACTTT.

The chain has TRBV6-5 and TRBJ1-3, with TRBD1 matching 8 bases. Germline CDR1 reads MNHEY; CDR2 reads SVGAGI. The junction had 7 bases not matched to a gene; V was cut back by 5 bases and J by 4 bases. The CDR3 runs 15 residues. The CDR3 sequence is CASSLNRDRGNTIYF. The CDR3 bases are TGTGCCAGCAGTCTCAACCGGGACAGGGGAAACACCATATATTTT.

This clone has only a few counts. This sequence joins TRBV4-1 and TRBJ1-2; 10 nucleotides match TRBD1. Germline V CDR1 and CDR2: MGHRA, YSYEKL. The CDR3 has 17 residues. V was pared by 6 bases and J by 4 bases, with 14 bases of the junction left unmatched. The CDR3 spells CASSRLLTGGNSYGYTF. The DNA for the CDR3 is TGCGCCAGCAGTCGTTTACTGACAGGGGGCAATAGCTATGGCTACACCTTC.

This chain joins TRBV9 and TRBJ2-1; 10 positions agree with TRBD2. Germline V lookup: CDR1 SGDLS, CDR2 YYNGEE. V trimming: 0 bases; J trimming: 4 bases; junction bases outside the gene matches: 4. The CDR3 runs 16 residues. The CDR3 here is CASSVEKLAGYNEQFF. The CDR3 DNA follows: TGTGCCAGCAGCGTAGAAAAACTAGCGGGATACAATGAGCAGTTCTTC.